The 8 T cell receptor beta chains given below trace back to one sample, sequenced in a study of T cells after yellow fever vaccination. TCRdb processed the 5' RACE reads anew with MiXCR; each CDR3 protein has one entry. The sample gives approximately 550,000 distinct CDR3 sequences, less than 20% of which show up once; roughly an eighth is in the top ten. The material was PBMCs, obtained 15 days after the yellow fever booster vaccination. The source of these receptors is a man aged 25 to 40 who received the YFV17D yellow fever vaccine.

This chain joins TRBV6-1 and TRBJ1-1, with D perhaps matching TRBD1 (5 bases). CDR3 length: 14 amino acids. CDR1 is MNHNS, CDR2 SASEGT, per germline. The germline V and J ends were trimmed by 6 bases and 4 bases, with 15 bases remaining between them. The CDR3 DNA reads TGTGCCAGCAGCACGCAGACAGCCTCCACTGAAGCTTTCTTT. Translated: CASSTQTASTEAFF.

The J gene is TRBJ2-7, the V gene TRBV7-8; 8 positions agree with TRBD2. After removal of 2 bases from V and 3 bases from J, the junction contained 9 bases not matched to a gene. The CDR3 length is 16 residues. The germline V gene encodes CDR1 SGHVS and CDR2 FQNEAQ. CDR3 nucleotides: TGTGCCAGCAGCTTAACGGACGGGGGGGAGTTCTACGAGCAGTACTTC. Residues: CASSLTDGGEFYEQYF.

The rearrangement links TRBV7-2 to TRBJ2-5; no clear D. This CDR3 comprises 15 residues. Germline V lookup: CDR1 SGHTA, CDR2 FQGNSA. V was clipped by 5 bases and J by 5 bases, with 18 bases between them. The CDR3 protein is CASSIQTSSMETQYF. The CDR3 DNA follows: TGTGCCAGCAGCATCCAGACAAGCTCCATGGAGACCCAGTACTTC.

This clonotype was recorded a few times. The genes are TRBV6-1 and TRBJ2-7; the D gene could be TRBD1 or TRBD2 (5 bases each). Germline CDR1 is MNHNS and CDR2 is SASEGT. The CDR3 spans 15 residues. V lost 7 bases and J 5 bases, leaving 21 bases between the germline ends. The DNA of the CDR3 is TGTGCCAGCACCCCTACATGGGGGAGTAACCACGAGCAGTACTTC. It encodes CASTPTWGSNHEQYF.

The chain recombines TRBV12-3 or TRBV12-4 with TRBJ2-1, with D perhaps TRBD1 or TRBD2 (5 bases each). The CDR3 sequence is 18 residues long. V gave up 6 bases and J gave up 6 bases, with 27 bases separating them. CDR3 region: CASSRAGTATSVANEQFF. The CDR3 DNA sequence: TGTGCCAGCAGCCGTGCCGGGACGGCGACGTCGGTCGCCAATGAGCAGTTCTTC.

This clonotype was detected a few times. J is TRBJ1-6 and V is TRBV28; no definite D call. This CDR3 contains 13 residues. CDR1 is MDHEN, CDR2 SYDVKM, per germline. V was shortened by 6 bases and J by 10 bases, with 13 bases between the two germline ends. In nucleotides, the CDR3 is TGTGCCAGCAGCACCACCCGGGTATCACCCCTCCACTTT. Its protein product is CASSTTRVSPLHF.

There are a few counts of this clonotype. The chain recombines TRBV20-1 with TRBJ2-3; possibly TRBD2 for D (5 bases). V lost 2 bases and J 1 base, leaving 13 bases between the germline ends. The germline V gene has CDR1 DFQATT and CDR2 SNEGSKA (reference sequence). The CDR3 sequence is 15 residues long. CDR3 loop: CSARMPSGGTDTQYF. Here the CDR3 DNA reads TGCAGTGCTAGAATGCCGAGCGGAGGCACAGATACGCAGTATTTT.

This clonotype has more than one count but fewer than ten. The V call is TRBV28, the J call TRBJ1-1; TRBD1 matches at 10 bases. The CDR3 length is 15 residues. Looked up from germline, CDR1 is MDHEN and CDR2 is SYDVKM. V lost 7 bases and J lost 2; bases outside the gene matches: 7. The CDR3 protein is CASTPGTGVNTEAFF. CDR3 nucleotides: TGTGCCAGCACTCCCGGGACAGGGGTTAACACTGAAGCTTTCTTT.